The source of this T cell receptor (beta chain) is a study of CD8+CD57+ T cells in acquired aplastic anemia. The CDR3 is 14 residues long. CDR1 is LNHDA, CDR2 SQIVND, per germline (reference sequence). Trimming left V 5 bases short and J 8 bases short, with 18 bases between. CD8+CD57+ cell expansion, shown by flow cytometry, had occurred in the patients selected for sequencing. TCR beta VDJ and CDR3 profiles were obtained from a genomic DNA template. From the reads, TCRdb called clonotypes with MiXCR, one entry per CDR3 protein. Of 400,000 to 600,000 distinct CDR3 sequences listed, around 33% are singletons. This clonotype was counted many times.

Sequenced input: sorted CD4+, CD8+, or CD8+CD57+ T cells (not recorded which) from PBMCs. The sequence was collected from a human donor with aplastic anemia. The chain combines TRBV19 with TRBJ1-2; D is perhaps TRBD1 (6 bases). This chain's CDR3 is CASSSQGGRGGYTF. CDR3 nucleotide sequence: TGTGCCAGTAGTTCCCAAGGGGGGAGAGGAGGCTACACCTTC.